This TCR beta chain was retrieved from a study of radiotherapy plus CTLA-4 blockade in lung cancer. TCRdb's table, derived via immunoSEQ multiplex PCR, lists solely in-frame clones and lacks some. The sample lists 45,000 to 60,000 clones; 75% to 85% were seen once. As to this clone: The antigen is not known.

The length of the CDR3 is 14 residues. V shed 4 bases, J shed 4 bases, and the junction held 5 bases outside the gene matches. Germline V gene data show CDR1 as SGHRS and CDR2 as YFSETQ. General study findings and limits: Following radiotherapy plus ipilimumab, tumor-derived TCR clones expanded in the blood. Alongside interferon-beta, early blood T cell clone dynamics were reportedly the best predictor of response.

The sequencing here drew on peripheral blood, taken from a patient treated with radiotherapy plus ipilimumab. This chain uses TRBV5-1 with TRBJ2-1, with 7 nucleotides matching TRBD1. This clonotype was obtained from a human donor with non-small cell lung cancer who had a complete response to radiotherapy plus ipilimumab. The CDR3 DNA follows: TGCGCCAGCAGCAAGGGACAGACTTACAATGAGCAGTTCTTC. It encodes CASSKGQTYNEQFF. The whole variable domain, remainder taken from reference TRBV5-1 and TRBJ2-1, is KAGVTQTPRYLIKTRGQQVTLSCSPISGHRSVSWYQQTPGQGLQFLFEYFSETQRNKGNFPGRFSGRQFSNSRSEMNVSTLELGDSALYLCASSKGQTYNEQFFGPGTRLTVL.